The clone carrying this TCR beta chain occurred many times. The J segment lost 6 bases and the V segment lost 2 bases, leaving 7 bases of the junction unmatched. Germline CDR1 reads SGHRS; CDR2 reads YFSETQ. The CDR3 consists of 15 residues. The time point is: longitudinal time-point 3. 2 million PBMCs stored at -80 C were the source of the unsorted libraries. This specimen belongs to a study of neurological immune-mediated disorders. With 10-nucleotide random UMIs, 5'RACE was used to make the cDNA. TCRdb independently ran MiXCR on the 5' RACE reads; one entry per CDR3 protein. This table holds 93,000 or so distinct CDR3 sequences, 11% found once.

Sequencing was carried out using PBMCs. This TCR was recovered from a female donor with HTLV-1-associated myelopathy (HAM/TSP). V is TRBV5-1 and J is TRBJ2-1; TRBD2 aligns across 8 bases. The CDR3 DNA is TGCGCCAGCAGCTTCTTAGCGGGACCGCTCAATGAGCAGTTCTTC. Translating gives CASSFLAGPLNEQFF.